These 4 T cell receptor beta chains came from one sample sequenced in a study of blood T cell repertoires in COVID-19. Profiled with immunoSEQ multiplex PCR; TCRdb holds only in-frame clones, not every one. The sample includes tens of thousands of clones, around 85% of them seen just once. Sequencing was done on a sample of peripheral blood. Receptors originate from a man aged 45-65 years with acute or convalescent COVID-19.

The J gene is TRBJ2-7, the V gene TRBV18; 7 nucleotides line up with TRBD1. Germline V gives CDR1 KGHSH, CDR2 LQKENI. CDR3 length: 13 amino acids. With V trimmed by 5 bases and J by 3 bases, 4 bases remained unmatched. The CDR3 loop reads CASSDREGYEQYF. CDR3 coding DNA: TGTGCCAGCTCAGACAGGGAAGGCTACGAGCAGTACTTC.

The chain has TRBV6-1 and TRBJ2-5, with D maybe TRBD2 (6 bases). This CDR3 has 15 residues. CDR1 is MNHNS and CDR2 is SASEGT in the germline V gene. The V end was cut by 0 bases, the J end by 1 base, with 9 bases between. The CDR3 loop reads CASSEALAPQETQYF. The DNA of the CDR3 is TGTGCCAGCAGTGAAGCCCTAGCGCCCCAAGAGACCCAGTACTTC.

The chain employs TRBV6-2 or TRBV6-3 and TRBJ2-3; D not certain. CDR1 and CDR2 from the germline V gene are MNHEY and SVGEGT. The CDR3 runs 15 residues. Trimming took off 2 bases at V and 2 bases at J, with 11 bases between the two ends. The CDR3 DNA is TGTGCCAGCAGTTACGTACTTCCAAACACAGATACGCAGTATTTT. As protein: CASSYVLPNTDTQYF.

The CDR3 DNA reads TGTGCCAGCAGCCAAACCACAGACAGGGTGTACGGCGGCTACACCTTC. Protein product: CASSQTTDRVYGGYTF. The chain couples TRBV3-1 (or the pseudogene TRBV3-2) to TRBJ1-2; 7 bases align to TRBD1. Germline values: CDR1 LGHDT, CDR2 YNNKEL (reference sequence). The CDR3 has 16 amino acids. Trimming took 2 bases from V and 8 from J; bases not matched to a gene: 14.